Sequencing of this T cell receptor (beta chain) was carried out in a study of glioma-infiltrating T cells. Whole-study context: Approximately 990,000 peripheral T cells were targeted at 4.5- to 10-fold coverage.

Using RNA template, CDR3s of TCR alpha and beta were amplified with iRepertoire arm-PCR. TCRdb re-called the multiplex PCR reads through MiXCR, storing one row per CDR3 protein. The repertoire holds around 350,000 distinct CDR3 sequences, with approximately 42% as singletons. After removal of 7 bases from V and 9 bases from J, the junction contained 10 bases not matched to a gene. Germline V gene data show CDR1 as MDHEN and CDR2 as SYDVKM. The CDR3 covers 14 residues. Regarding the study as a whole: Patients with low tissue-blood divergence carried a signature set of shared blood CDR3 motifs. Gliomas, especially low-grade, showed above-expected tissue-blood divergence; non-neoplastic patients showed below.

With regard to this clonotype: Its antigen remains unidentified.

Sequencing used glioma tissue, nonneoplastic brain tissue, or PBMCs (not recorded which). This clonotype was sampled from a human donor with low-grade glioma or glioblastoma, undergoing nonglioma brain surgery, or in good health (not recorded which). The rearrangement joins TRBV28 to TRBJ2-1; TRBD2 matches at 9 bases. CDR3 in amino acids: CASIDVAGESEQFF. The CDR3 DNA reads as TGTGCCAGCATAGACGTAGCGGGAGAGAGTGAGCAGTTCTTC.